The next 16 T cell receptor beta chains were all read from a single sample in a study of CD8+CD57+ T cells in acquired aplastic anemia. Investigators profiled TCR beta VDJ and CDR3 from genomic DNA template. TCRdb itself ran the reads through MiXCR, one entry per CDR3 protein. The sample gives fewer than 70,000 distinct CDR3 sequences, around half of which show up once; roughly 8% is in the top ten. Sequenced material: sorted CD4+, CD8+, or CD8+CD57+ T cells (not recorded which) from PBMCs. These receptors all come from a human donor in good health, serving as a control.

The chain carries TRBV10-2 and TRBJ2-3, with 13 bases identical to TRBD2. The CDR3 is 18 residues long. CDR1 and CDR2 from the germline V gene are WSHSY and SAAADI. V shed 4 bases, J shed 4 bases, and the junction held 11 bases outside the gene matches. This CDR3 reads CASSGSRTSGSFADTQYF. The CDR3, as DNA: TGCGCCAGCAGTGGGTCGAGGACTAGCGGGAGTTTTGCAGATACGCAGTATTTT.

CDR3 region: CATTLRDVNTEAFF. Here the CDR3 DNA reads TGTGCCACCACTCTAAGGGATGTGAACACTGAAGCTTTCTTT. The V call is TRBV15, the J call TRBJ1-1; D gene uncertain. Germline V gene data show CDR1 as LNHNV and CDR2 as YYDKDF (reference sequence). V lost 7 bases and J lost 0, with 12 bases in between. The CDR3 extends over 14 amino acids.

J is TRBJ1-5 and V is TRBV10-3; TRBD1 matches at 8 bases. There are 15 residues in the CDR3. Germline lookup yields CDR1 ENHRY and CDR2 SYGVKD. V was clipped by 6 bases and J by 7 bases; unmatched bases: 11. As DNA, the CDR3 is TGTGCCATCAGCTCCGACAGGGGAGGAGGACAGCCCCAGCATTTT. Protein sequence: CAISSDRGGGQPQHF.

This clonotype was seen at least ten times. This chain joins TRBV11-2 and TRBJ2-5, with 10 positions matching TRBD1. CDR1 and CDR2 from the germline V gene are SGHAT and FQNNGV. This CDR3 has 18 amino acids. V lost 0 bases to trimming and J lost 2 bases; unmatched junction nucleotides: 9. The CDR3 DNA reads TGTGCCAGCAGCTTAGAGTTCGGACAGGGGGACTCTCAAGAGACCCAGTACTTC. Its protein product is CASSLEFGQGDSQETQYF. Looking up the rest from reference TRBV11-2 and TRBJ2-5 gives the full variable domain: EAGVAQSPRYKIIEKRQSVAFWCNPISGHATLYWYQQILGQGPKLLIQFQNNGVVDDSQLPKDRFSAERLKGVDSTLKIQPAKLEDSAVYLCASSLEFGQGDSQETQYFGPGTRLLVL.

This chain links TRBV2 with TRBJ1-2; tentatively, D is TRBD1 (5 bases). Germline CDR1 is SNHLY and CDR2 is FYNNEI. This CDR3 has 11 residues. With 11 bases removed from V and 8 bases from J, the gap between germline ends came to 15 bases. The CDR3 DNA follows: TGTGCCCCCTATCGGCGGACAGGCTACACCTTC. Protein sequence: CAPYRRTGYTF. Filled out from reference TRBV2 and TRBJ1-2, the complete variable domain reads EPEVTQTPSHQVTQMGQEVILRCVPISNHLYFYWYRQILGQKVEFLVSFYNNEISEKSEIFDDQFSVERPDGSNFTLKIRSTKLEDSAMYFCAPYRRTGYTFGSGTRLTVV.

This clonotype has a handful of counts. This chain links TRBV27 with TRBJ1-5; 9 bases agree with TRBD1. This CDR3 spans 16 amino acids. CDR1 MNHEY and CDR2 SMNVEV come from the germline V gene (reference sequence). V shed 6 bases, J shed 6 bases, and the junction held 12 bases outside the gene matches. CDR3 nucleotides: TGTGCCAGCAGCCACCGGGGAGGGACAGGGAGTCAGCCCCAGCATTTT. Translation gives CASSHRGGTGSQPQHF.

V usage is TRBV15 and J usage is TRBJ2-3; 10 nucleotides align to TRBD2. The length of the CDR3 is 14 residues. The V segment lost 5 bases and the J segment 1 base; nucleotides outside the gene matches: 0. Germline V gene sequence: CDR1 LNHNV, CDR2 YYDKDF (reference sequence). The chain's CDR3 is CATSLAGGTDTQYF. As DNA, the CDR3 is TGTGCCACCAGCCTAGCGGGGGGCACAGATACGCAGTATTTT.

The chain couples TRBV20-1 to TRBJ2-1, with 7 bases lining up with TRBD2. The germline V gene encodes CDR1 DFQATT and CDR2 SNEGSKA (reference sequence). J gave up 8 bases and V 0 bases, and 13 bases lay outside the gene matches. This CDR3 region has 16 residues. The CDR3 DNA reads as TGCAGTGCTAGAGATGCCCCTTTGGGAGGGTCGGATGAGCAGTTCTTC. Its protein product is CSARDAPLGGSDEQFF.

This clonotype appeared a single time. The chain recombines TRBV7-3 with TRBJ1-1; tentative D call: TRBD1 (6 bases). Germline V gene sequence: CDR1 SGHTA, CDR2 FQGTGA. The V gene lost 5 bases and the J gene lost 6 bases, with 16 bases spanning the gap. The CDR3 is made up of 14 amino acids. CDR3 sequence (DNA): TGTGCCAGCAGCGCTACAGGGCCCAGCGCTGAAGCTTTCTTT. Protein sequence: CASSATGPSAEAFF.

This clonotype was seen at least ten times. This chain links TRBV7-9 with TRBJ1-2; possibly TRBD1 for D (5 bases). V shed 4 bases and J shed 2 bases, with 14 bases lying between them. Germline values: CDR1 SEHNR, CDR2 FQNEAQ (reference sequence). CDR3 size: 15 residues. The CDR3 DNA follows: TGTGCCAGCAGCTCGGGGCGCGATCTGAACTATGGCTACACCTTC. Translation: CASSSGRDLNYGYTF.

This clonotype occurred many times. The chain links TRBV19 to TRBJ1-2; a weak D match, TRBD1 (6 bases). V was cut by 1 base and J by 8 bases, with 17 bases left in between. Germline loops: CDR1 LNHDA, CDR2 SQIVND (reference sequence). The length of the CDR3 is 15 residues. The CDR3 nucleotides read TGTGCCAGTAGTATAGTGGGGGGCGAGTGGGCCGGCTACACCTTC. Translation: CASSIVGGEWAGYTF.

This rearrangement joins TRBV19 to TRBJ2-7; no clear D. The V end lost 1 base, the J end lost 1 base, and 8 bases lay between the germline ends. The CDR3 is 14 residues long. CDR1 LNHDA and CDR2 SQIVND come from the germline V gene (reference sequence). In DNA, the CDR3 is TGTGCCAGTAGTATAGGCCAGGAGTCCTACGAGCAGTACTTC. This translates into CASSIGQESYEQYF.

Ten or more counts support this clonotype. The gene calls are TRBV15 and TRBJ1-4; TRBD1 might be the D (6 bases). V dropped 0 bases and J dropped 0 bases, with 14 bases sitting between them. Germline values: CDR1 LNHNV, CDR2 YYDKDF (reference sequence). The CDR3 has 18 amino acids. CDR3 in amino acids: CATSREPFGGATNEKLFF. The CDR3 DNA follows: TGTGCCACCAGCAGAGAACCTTTCGGGGGCGCAACTAATGAAAAACTGTTTTTT.

The chain recombines TRBV15 with TRBJ1-5, with TRBD1 matching 7 bases. Germline lookup yields CDR1 LNHNV and CDR2 YYDKDF (reference sequence). CDR3 length equals 13 residues. After removal of 7 bases from V and 3 bases from J, the junction contained 3 bases not matched to a gene. Written as DNA, the CDR3 is TGTGCCACCACGGACAGGATCAATCAGCCCCAGCATTTT. Translating it yields CATTDRINQPQHF. Full variable domain (remainder filled in from reference TRBV15 and TRBJ1-5): DAMVIQNPRYQVTQFGKPVTLSCSQTLNHNVMYWYQQKSSQAPKLLFHYYDKDFNNEADTPDNFQSRRPNTSFCFLDIRSPGLGDTAMYLCATTDRINQPQHFGDGTRLSIL.

The sample holds many counts of this clonotype. A single base separates this from a much larger clone, so it may be a read error. V usage is TRBV15 and J usage is TRBJ2-3, with D uncertain. The germline V gene encodes CDR1 LNHNV and CDR2 YYDKDF (reference sequence). CDR3 length equals 13 residues. V lost 5 bases to trimming and J lost 4 bases, with 10 bases between them. This CDR3 reads CATSGPMADTQYF. In DNA, the CDR3 is TGTGCCACCAGCGGTCCTATGGCAGATACGCAGTATTTT.

The V gene is TRBV6-1, the J gene TRBJ2-5; 7 bases map to TRBD1. In germline, CDR1 is MNHNS, CDR2 SASEGT. The CDR3 spans 17 residues. V lost 4 bases, J lost 2 bases, and 13 bases stayed unmatched. The CDR3 here is CASSGGQQSPIQETQYF. The CDR3 coding sequence is TGTGCCAGCAGTGGGGGACAGCAAAGTCCTATACAAGAGACCCAGTACTTC.